These 28 T cell receptor beta chains were sequenced from one sample in a study of T cell responses to AZD1222 COVID-19 vaccine. Data came from immunoSEQ multiplex PCR; TCRdb stores just in-frame clones and leaves some out. The sample records 150,000 to 200,000 clones, around 94% being singletons. The sequences come from peripheral blood, collected on day 0 of AZD1222 vaccination. Receptors were obtained from an adult in good health.

The rearrangement uses TRBV6-5 and TRBJ1-1, with D unclear. The V and J ends lost 3 bases and 1 base respectively, with 9 bases between them. Per germline, CDR1 MNHEY and CDR2 SVGAGI. The CDR3 extends over 14 amino acids. The CDR3, as DNA: TGTGCCAGCAGTTATCTCCGAGCGAACACTGAAGCTTTCTTT. Its translation: CASSYLRANTEAFF.

The J gene is TRBJ1-2, the V gene TRBV28; maybe TRBD1 (5 bases). The germline gives CDR1 MDHEN, CDR2 SYDVKM. The ends were cut back, 8 bases at V and 0 bases at J, with 13 bases in the middle. The CDR3 totals 14 residues. The CDR3 protein is CASRVGATNYGYTF. The CDR3 region has the DNA TGTGCCAGCCGCGTAGGGGCCACTAACTATGGCTACACCTTC.

V and J are TRBV12-3 or TRBV12-4 and TRBJ2-7; 8 bases are shared with TRBD2. With V trimmed by 6 bases and J by 5 bases, 6 bases remained unmatched. CDR3 length: 13 residues. CDR3 nucleotide sequence: TGTGCCAGCAGCCCCCCGGGACTAGACGAGCAGTACTTC. Translating gives CASSPPGLDEQYF.

The genes are TRBV6-5 and TRBJ2-1; TRBD2 matches 11 bases. V lost 7 bases, J lost 8 bases, and 10 bases stayed unmatched. Germline V lookup: CDR1 MNHEY, CDR2 SVGAGI. The CDR3 is made up of 15 amino acids. CDR3 nucleotide sequence: TGTGCCAGCACCCGGGGACTAGCGGAGATCCATGAGCAGTTCTTC. Residues: CASTRGLAEIHEQFF.

V and J are TRBV5-4 and TRBJ1-4; D remains unclear. CDR1 and CDR2 from the germline V gene are SGHNT and YYREEE (reference sequence). This CDR3 comprises 13 residues. Trimming pared 0 bases from V and 6 bases from J, leaving 6 bases between. The CDR3 protein is CASSLAADEKLFF. The CDR3 DNA reads as TGTGCCAGCAGCTTGGCTGCGGATGAAAAACTGTTTTTT.

The chain links TRBV7-8 to TRBJ2-1; 10 nucleotides match TRBD2. The CDR3 extends over 15 amino acids. Germline CDR1 and CDR2: SGHVS and FQNEAQ. Unmatched junction bases numbered 3, after V lost 3 bases and J lost 4 bases. The CDR3 DNA sequence: TGTGCCAGCAGCTTTGTAGCGGGAGGATACAATGAGCAGTTCTTC. It encodes CASSFVAGGYNEQFF.

V usage is TRBV4-1 and J usage is TRBJ2-1, with D unclear. The CDR3 consists of 14 residues. CDR1 MGHRA and CDR2 YSYEKL come from the germline V gene. V lost 0 bases, J lost 9 bases, and 12 bases lay in between. The CDR3, as DNA: TGCGCCAGCAGCCAAGATATGGGGTTTACTGAGCAGTTCTTC. Translated, it gives CASSQDMGFTEQFF.

V is TRBV7-2 and J is TRBJ1-6; no reliable D call. The CDR3 runs 15 residues. CDR1 SGHTA and CDR2 FQGNSA come from the germline V gene. V was cut by 1 base and J by 9 bases, with 13 bases left in between. CDR3 in amino acids: CASSLGSLEGSPLHF. As DNA, the CDR3 is TGTGCCAGCAGCTTAGGCTCCCTCGAAGGTTCACCCCTCCACTTT. Full variable domain (missing parts from reference TRBV7-2 and TRBJ1-6): GAGVSQSPSNKVTEKGKDVELRCDPISGHTALYWYRQSLGQGLEFLIYFQGNSAPDKSGLPSDRFSAERTGGSVSTLTIQRTQQEDSAVYLCASSLGSLEGSPLHFGNGTRLTVT.

The chain links TRBV6-5 to TRBJ1-6, with D possibly TRBD1 on 5 matching bases. The CDR3 runs 12 residues. V was shortened by 6 bases and J by 11 bases, with 11 bases between the two germline ends. Germline CDR1 and CDR2: MNHEY and SVGAGI. The CDR3 DNA follows: TGTGCCAGCAGCCAACGACAGACACCCCTCCACTTT. It encodes CASSQRQTPLHF.

V is TRBV28 and J is TRBJ1-1; possibly TRBD1 for D (6 bases). Germline V CDR1 and CDR2: MDHEN, SYDVKM. Deletions cut 6 bases from V and 1 base from J, with 15 bases between. The CDR3 is made up of 15 amino acids. CDR3 bases: TGTGCCAGCAGCCACCCGGGGGCGGCGAACACTGAAGCTTTCTTT. Translation: CASSHPGAANTEAFF.

J is TRBJ2-1 and V is TRBV9, with 10 nucleotides matching TRBD2. The CDR3 runs 14 residues. Per the germline V gene, CDR1 is SGDLS and CDR2 is YYNGEE. The trim removed 4 bases at V and 4 bases at J, leaving 2 bases unmatched. CDR3 sequence: CASSRTSGYNEQFF. DNA for the CDR3: TGTGCCAGCAGCCGGACTAGCGGTTACAATGAGCAGTTCTTC.

The chain uses TRBV4-1 and TRBJ1-2; 9 positions match TRBD1. Germline V CDR1 and CDR2: MGHRA, YSYEKL. Trimming took 2 bases from V and 1 from J; bases not matched to a gene: 11. The length of the CDR3 is 18 residues. The CDR3 region has the DNA TGCGCCAGCAGCCAAATTTTATCGACAGGGGGGAGTAACTATGGCTACACCTTC. Encoded protein: CASSQILSTGGSNYGYTF.

The chain recombines TRBV10-3 with TRBJ2-2; D unclear. The germline V and J ends were trimmed by 3 bases and 2 bases, with 7 bases remaining between them. This CDR3 region has 14 residues. CDR1 is ENHRY, CDR2 SYGVKD, per germline. The CDR3, as DNA: TGTGCCATCAGTGAAACGGGTAACACCGGGGAGCTGTTTTTT. It encodes CAISETGNTGELFF.

The CDR3 loop is CSVRSIGDWEQYF. The CDR3 DNA reads TGCAGCGTTAGAAGTATCGGCGACTGGGAGCAGTACTTC. The chain joins TRBV29-1 to TRBJ2-7; D unclear. The CDR3 runs to 13 residues. CDR1 and CDR2 from the germline V gene are SQVTM and ANQGSEA. Trimming shortened V by 5 bases and J by 7 bases, and 18 bases separated the two germline ends.

The chain links TRBV10-1 to TRBJ2-7; TRBD1 matches 10 bases. The germline gives CDR1 WNHNN, CDR2 SYGVQD (reference sequence). This CDR3 has 15 amino acids. V gave up 5 bases and J gave up 7 bases; unmatched junction bases: 11. The chain's CDR3 is CASSLSGTGEAEQYF. The CDR3 DNA reads as TGCGCCAGCAGTCTTTCCGGGACAGGGGAGGCGGAGCAGTACTTC.

This chain connects TRBV28 to TRBJ2-7; D is unresolved. V dropped 3 bases and J dropped 0 bases, with 15 bases sitting between them. The CDR3 sequence is 16 residues long. Per the germline V gene, CDR1 is MDHEN and CDR2 is SYDVKM. CDR3 sequence (DNA): TGTGCCAGCAGTTTTCCCTCTGACATCCGCTCCTACGAGCAGTACTTC. Translation: CASSFPSDIRSYEQYF.

This clone was found once. The J gene is TRBJ1-6, the V gene TRBV6-5; 7 bases match TRBD1. Unmatched junction bases numbered 1, after V lost 5 bases and J lost 9 bases. The germline gives CDR1 MNHEY, CDR2 SVGAGI. The CDR3 is made up of 12 amino acids. The CDR3 region has the DNA TGTGCCAGCAGTCAGGGGGGTTCACCCCTCCACTTT. Protein product: CASSQGGSPLHF.

The chain links TRBV30 to TRBJ2-7; possibly TRBD1 for D (5 bases). The germline V gene encodes CDR1 GTSNPN and CDR2 SVGIG (reference sequence). This CDR3 is built from 14 residues. V was cut by 1 base and J by 7 bases, with 17 bases left in between. The CDR3 protein is CAWSDWQGLGEQYF. The CDR3, as DNA: TGTGCCTGGAGTGACTGGCAGGGCCTAGGGGAGCAGTACTTC.

V is TRBV6-4 and J is TRBJ2-2, with D perhaps matching TRBD1 or TRBD2 (5 bases each). V dropped 6 bases and J dropped 5 bases, with 16 bases sitting between them. Germline V gives CDR1 MRHNA, CDR2 SNTAGT. The CDR3 has 15 amino acids. Written as DNA, the CDR3 is TGTGCCAGCAGCGCCGGGGCAGGGTTGACCGGGGAGCTGTTTTTT. Its translation: CASSAGAGLTGELFF.

The gene calls are TRBV6-5 and TRBJ1-5; tentative D call: TRBD1 (6 bases). The CDR3 contains 15 residues. V was cut by 6 bases and J by 5 bases, with 17 bases left in between. CDR1 is MNHEY, CDR2 SVGAGI, per germline. CDR3 sequence: CASSSAVQGDQPQHF. CDR3 nucleotides: TGTGCCAGCAGCTCCGCCGTACAGGGAGATCAGCCCCAGCATTTT.

This clone has just a few counts. This chain uses TRBV6-5 with TRBJ1-3, with D possibly TRBD1 on 6 matching bases. Trimming stripped 8 bases from V and 0 bases from J, with 8 bases between. CDR1 is MNHEY, CDR2 SVGAGI, per germline. This CDR3 is 13 amino acids long. The CDR3 loop is CASQGGSGNTIYF. The CDR3 nucleotides are TGTGCCAGCCAAGGGGGCTCTGGAAACACCATATATTTT.

The V gene is TRBV6-4, the J gene TRBJ1-5; D gene ambiguous. Germline V gene lookup returns CDR1 MRHNA and CDR2 SNTAGT. V gave up 4 bases and J gave up 2 bases, with 12 bases separating them. The CDR3 extends over 15 amino acids. In nucleotides, the CDR3 is TGTGCCAGCAGTGCAGTGGGAGGAGGCAATCAGCCCCAGCATTTT. This codes for CASSAVGGGNQPQHF.

This chain links TRBV5-5 with TRBJ2-7; a weak D match, TRBD1 (6 bases). This CDR3 region has 15 residues. Looked up from germline, CDR1 is SGHKS and CDR2 is YYEKEE (reference sequence). Between the trimmed V and J ends, which lost 4 bases and 1 base, there was a span of 15 bases. CDR3 residues: CASSKVRTVSYEQYF. CDR3 DNA: TGTGCCAGCAGCAAGGTACGGACAGTTTCCTACGAGCAGTACTTC.

This chain uses TRBV9 with TRBJ2-7; D possibly corresponds to TRBD2 (5 bases). Germline CDR1 SGDLS, CDR2 YYNGEE. Trimming took 4 bases from V and 2 from J, leaving 13 bases between them. The CDR3 runs 14 residues. The CDR3 nucleotides are TGTGCCAGCAGCCCCGGACTTACTGCCTACGAGCAGTACTTC. This sequence encodes CASSPGLTAYEQYF.

The chain uses TRBV5-1 and TRBJ1-2; 12 bases map to TRBD1. With 4 bases clipped from V and 7 bases from J, the junction kept 11 bases outside the gene matches. Germline CDR1 and CDR2: SGHRS and YFSETQ. The CDR3 totals 16 residues. CDR3 amino acids: CASSPGPGQGAPGYTF. The CDR3 nucleotides are TGCGCCAGCAGCCCGGGTCCGGGACAGGGGGCGCCTGGCTACACCTTC.

This sequence joins TRBV10-3 and TRBJ2-6; perhaps D is TRBD1 or TRBD2 (5 bases each). Germline values: CDR1 ENHRY, CDR2 SYGVKD. This CDR3 spans 13 amino acids. The V gene lost 10 bases and the J gene lost 2 bases, with 9 bases spanning the gap. The CDR3, as DNA: TGTGCCACTGGGGGTACTGGGGCCAACGTCCTGACTTTC. It codes for CATGGTGANVLTF.

This chain links TRBV12-5 with TRBJ2-3; 7 nucleotides match TRBD1. V shed 6 bases, J shed 6 bases, and the junction held 9 bases outside the gene matches. This CDR3 has 14 amino acids. Germline-derived CDR1 and CDR2 are LGHNT and FRNRAP. The CDR3 here is CASGKGARKDTQYF. CDR3 DNA sequence: TGTGCTAGTGGAAAGGGGGCGCGGAAGGATACGCAGTATTTT.

The V and J genes are TRBV11-2 and TRBJ2-7; D gene unclear. Looked up from germline, CDR1 is SGHAT and CDR2 is FQNNGV. There are 14 residues in the CDR3. The V end was cut by 2 bases, the J end by 0 bases, with 8 bases between. The CDR3 is CASSLTYGSYEQYF. The DNA for the CDR3 is TGTGCCAGCAGCTTAACGTACGGCTCCTACGAGCAGTACTTC.